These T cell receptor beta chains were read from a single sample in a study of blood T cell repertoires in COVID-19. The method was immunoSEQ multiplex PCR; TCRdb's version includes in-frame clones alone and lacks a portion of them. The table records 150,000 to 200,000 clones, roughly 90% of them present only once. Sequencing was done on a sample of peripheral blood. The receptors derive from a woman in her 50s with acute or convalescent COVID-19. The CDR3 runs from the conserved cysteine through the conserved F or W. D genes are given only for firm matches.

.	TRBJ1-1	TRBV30	CAWSPSRGGGGTEAFF
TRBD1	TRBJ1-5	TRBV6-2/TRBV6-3	CASSTEGGPYQPQHF
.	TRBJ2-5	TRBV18	CASSPSPLETQYF
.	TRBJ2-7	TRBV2	CASTYGSYEQYF
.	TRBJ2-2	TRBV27	CASSPWGRAMNTGELFF
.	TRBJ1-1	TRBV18	CASSPVEGAEAFF
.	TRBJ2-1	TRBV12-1	CASSFLWWLRVDEQFF
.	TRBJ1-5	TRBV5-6	CASSPGPEREPQHF
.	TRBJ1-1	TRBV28	CASSLHGKAFF
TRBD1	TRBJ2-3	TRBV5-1	CASSSGQPTDTQYF
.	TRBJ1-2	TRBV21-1	CASSKVGQGALYYGYTF
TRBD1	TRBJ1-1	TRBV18	CASSPNRGTEAFF
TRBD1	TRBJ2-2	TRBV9	CASSSRTGPQNTGELFF
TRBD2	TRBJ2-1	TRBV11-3	CASSLGSGISYNEQFF
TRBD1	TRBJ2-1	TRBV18	CASSGTGNEQFF
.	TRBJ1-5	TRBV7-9	CASSLDQGSAQPQHF
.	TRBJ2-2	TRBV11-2	CASSRDSRYNTGELFF
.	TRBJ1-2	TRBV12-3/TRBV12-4	CASSLGPGGYTF
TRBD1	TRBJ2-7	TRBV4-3	CASSQGFQGATYEQYF
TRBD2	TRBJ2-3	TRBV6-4	CASQLLAGGPPDTQYF
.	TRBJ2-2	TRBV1	CTGEGRNTGELFF
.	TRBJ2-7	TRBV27	CASSLRGASYEQYF
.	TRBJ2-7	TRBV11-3	CASSLDPKLVREQYF
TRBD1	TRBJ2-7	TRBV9	CASSPVQGAGEQYF
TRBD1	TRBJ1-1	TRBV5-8	CASNQQGPNTEAFF
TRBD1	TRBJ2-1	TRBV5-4	CASSQSGQGFYNEQFF
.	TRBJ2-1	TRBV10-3	CAISARVEEHNEQFF
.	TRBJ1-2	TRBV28	CVSSLGFSLGRRDGYTF
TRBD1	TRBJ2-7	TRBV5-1	CASSWGPGQGLYEQYF